This T cell receptor beta chain was found in a study of metastatic and nonmetastatic thyroid tumors. Background on the study: Across blood and tumor or nodule tissue, repertoires from malignant and benign thyroid patients were compared with one another.

Thyroid surgery was performed in patients who had received no treatment beforehand. CDR3 length: 13 amino acids. V shed 3 bases and J 2 bases; nucleotides not matched to a gene: 2. Germline V lookup: CDR1 DFQATT, CDR2 SNEGSKA (reference sequence). TCRdb reprocessed the PCR reads using MiXCR. The sample lists about 17,000 clones; around a fifth were seen once. This clone was seen a handful of times. The chain has TRBV20-1 and TRBJ2-7; 9 bases are shared with TRBD2. This clonotype was obtained from a female donor with papillary thyroid cancer or a benign thyroid nodule (not recorded which). Some clones in this sample may be carry-over from other donors' samples. Sequenced sample: adjacent normal tissue. The CDR3 is CSASSGGTYEQYF. The CDR3 bases are TGCAGTGCTAGCAGCGGGGGGACCTACGAGCAGTACTTC.